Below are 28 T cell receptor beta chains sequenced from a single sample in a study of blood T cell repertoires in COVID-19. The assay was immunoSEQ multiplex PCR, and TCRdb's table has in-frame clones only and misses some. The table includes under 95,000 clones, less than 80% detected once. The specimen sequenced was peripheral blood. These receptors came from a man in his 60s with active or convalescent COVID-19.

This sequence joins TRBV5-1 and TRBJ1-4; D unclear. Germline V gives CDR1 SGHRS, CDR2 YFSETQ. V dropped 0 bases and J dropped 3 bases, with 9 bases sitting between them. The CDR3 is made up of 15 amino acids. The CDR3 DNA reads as TGCGCCAGCAGCTTGGGTGGGCTTGCTAATGAAAAACTGTTTTTT. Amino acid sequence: CASSLGGLANEKLFF. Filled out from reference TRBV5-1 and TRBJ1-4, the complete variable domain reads KAGVTQTPRYLIKTRGQQVTLSCSPISGHRSVSWYQQTPGQGLQFLFEYFSETQRNKGNFPGRFSGRQFSNSRSEMNVSTLELGDSALYLCASSLGGLANEKLFFGSGTQLSVL.

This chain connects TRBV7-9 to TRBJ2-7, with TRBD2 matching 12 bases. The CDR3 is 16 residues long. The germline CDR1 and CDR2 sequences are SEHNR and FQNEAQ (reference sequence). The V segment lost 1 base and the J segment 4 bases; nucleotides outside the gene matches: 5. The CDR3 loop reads CASSLETSGGIYEQYF. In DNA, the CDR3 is TGTGCCAGCAGCTTAGAGACTAGCGGGGGAATTTACGAGCAGTACTTC.

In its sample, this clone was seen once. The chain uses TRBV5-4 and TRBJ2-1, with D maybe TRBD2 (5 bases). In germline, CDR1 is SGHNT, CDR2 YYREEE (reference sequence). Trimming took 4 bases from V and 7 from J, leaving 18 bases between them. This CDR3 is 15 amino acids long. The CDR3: CASSSKVEASNEQFF. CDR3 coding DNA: TGTGCCAGCAGCAGTAAGGTGGAGGCCAGTAATGAGCAGTTCTTC.

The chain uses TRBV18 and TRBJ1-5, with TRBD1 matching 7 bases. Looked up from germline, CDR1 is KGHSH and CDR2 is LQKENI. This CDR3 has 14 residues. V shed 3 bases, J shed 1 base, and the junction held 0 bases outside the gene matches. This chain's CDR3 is CASSPGQSNQPQHF. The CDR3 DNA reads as TGTGCCAGCTCACCGGGACAGAGCAATCAGCCCCAGCATTTT.

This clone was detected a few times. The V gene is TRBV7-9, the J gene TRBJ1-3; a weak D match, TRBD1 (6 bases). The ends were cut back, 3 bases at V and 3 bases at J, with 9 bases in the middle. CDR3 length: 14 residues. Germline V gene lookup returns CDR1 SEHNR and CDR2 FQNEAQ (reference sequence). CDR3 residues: CASSLGAGGNTIYF. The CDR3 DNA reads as TGTGCCAGCAGCTTGGGGGCCGGTGGAAACACCATATATTTT. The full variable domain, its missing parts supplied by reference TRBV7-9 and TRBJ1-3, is DTGVSQNPRHKITKRGQNVTFRCDPISEHNRLYWYRQTLGQGPEFLTYFQNEAQLEKSRLLSDRFSAERPKGSFSTLEIQRTEQGDSAMYLCASSLGAGGNTIYFGEGSWLTVV.

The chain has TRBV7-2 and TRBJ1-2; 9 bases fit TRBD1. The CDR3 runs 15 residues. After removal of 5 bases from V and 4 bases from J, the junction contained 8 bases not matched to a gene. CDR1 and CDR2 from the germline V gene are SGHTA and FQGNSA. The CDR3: CASSTRQGGAYGYTF. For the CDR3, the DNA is TGTGCCAGCAGCACTCGACAGGGGGGAGCCTATGGCTACACCTTC. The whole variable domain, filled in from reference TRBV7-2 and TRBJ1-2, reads GAGVSQSPSNKVTEKGKDVELRCDPISGHTALYWYRQSLGQGLEFLIYFQGNSAPDKSGLPSDRFSAERTGGSVSTLTIQRTQQEDSAVYLCASSTRQGGAYGYTFGSGTRLTVV.

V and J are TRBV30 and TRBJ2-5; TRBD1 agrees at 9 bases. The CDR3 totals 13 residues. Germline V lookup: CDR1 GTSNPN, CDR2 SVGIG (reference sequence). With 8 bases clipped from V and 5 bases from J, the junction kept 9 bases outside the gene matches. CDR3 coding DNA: TGTGCCGTAACAGGGGGCGCGGGGGAGACCCAGTACTTC. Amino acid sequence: CAVTGGAGETQYF. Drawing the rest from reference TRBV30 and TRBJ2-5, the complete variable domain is SQTIHQWPATLVQPVGSPLSLECTVEGTSNPNLYWYRQAAGRGLQLLFYSVGIGQISSEVPQNLSASRPQDRQFILSSKKLLLSDSGFYLCAVTGGAGETQYFGPGTRLLVL.

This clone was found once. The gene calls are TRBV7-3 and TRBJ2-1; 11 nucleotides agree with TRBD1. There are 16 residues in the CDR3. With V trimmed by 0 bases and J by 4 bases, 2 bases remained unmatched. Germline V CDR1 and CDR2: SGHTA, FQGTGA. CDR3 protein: CASSLTGTGGYNEQFF. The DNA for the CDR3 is TGTGCCAGCAGCTTAACCGGGACAGGGGGATACAATGAGCAGTTCTTC.

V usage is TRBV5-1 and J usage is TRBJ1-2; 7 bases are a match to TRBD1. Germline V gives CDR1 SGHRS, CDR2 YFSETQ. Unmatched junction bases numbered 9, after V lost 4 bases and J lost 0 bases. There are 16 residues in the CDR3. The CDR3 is CASSHGDSGANYGYTF. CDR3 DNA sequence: TGCGCCAGCAGCCACGGGGACAGTGGAGCTAACTATGGCTACACCTTC.

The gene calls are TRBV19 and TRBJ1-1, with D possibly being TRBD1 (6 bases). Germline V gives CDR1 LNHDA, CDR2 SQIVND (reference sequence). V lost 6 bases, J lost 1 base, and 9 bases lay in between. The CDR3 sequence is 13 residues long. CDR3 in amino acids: CASRGTRNTEAFF. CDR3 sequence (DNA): TGTGCCAGTAGGGGGACACGGAACACTGAAGCTTTCTTT. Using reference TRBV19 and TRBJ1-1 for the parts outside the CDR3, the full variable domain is DGGITQSPKYLFRKEGQNVTLSCEQNLNHDAMYWYRQDPGQGLRLIYYSQIVNDFQKGDIAEGYSVSREKKESFPLTVTSAQKNPTAFYLCASRGTRNTEAFFGQGTRLTVV.

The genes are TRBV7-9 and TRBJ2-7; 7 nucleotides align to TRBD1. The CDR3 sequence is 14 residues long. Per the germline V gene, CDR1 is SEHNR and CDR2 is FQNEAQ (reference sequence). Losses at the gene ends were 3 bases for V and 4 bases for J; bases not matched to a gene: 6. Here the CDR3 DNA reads TGTGCCAGCAGCTTGAGAGGGGGCCTTTACGAGCAGTACTTC. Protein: CASSLRGGLYEQYF.

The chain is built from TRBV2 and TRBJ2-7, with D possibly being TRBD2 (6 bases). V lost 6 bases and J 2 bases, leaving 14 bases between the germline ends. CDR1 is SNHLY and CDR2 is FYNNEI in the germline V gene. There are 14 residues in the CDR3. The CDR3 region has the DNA TGTGCCAGCAGACCCGGGACTCAAACCTACGAGCAGTACTTC. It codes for CASRPGTQTYEQYF.

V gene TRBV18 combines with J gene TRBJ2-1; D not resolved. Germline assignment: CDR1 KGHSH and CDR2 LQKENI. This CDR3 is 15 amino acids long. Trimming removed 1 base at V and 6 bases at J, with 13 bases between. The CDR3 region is CASSPRAEPLNEQFF. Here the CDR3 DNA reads TGTGCCAGCTCACCACGGGCAGAACCCCTCAATGAGCAGTTCTTC.

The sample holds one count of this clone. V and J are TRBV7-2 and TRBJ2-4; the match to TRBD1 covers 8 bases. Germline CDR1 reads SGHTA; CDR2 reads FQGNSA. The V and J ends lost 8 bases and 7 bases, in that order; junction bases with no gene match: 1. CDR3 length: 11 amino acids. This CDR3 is CASGQGNIQYF. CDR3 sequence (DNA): TGTGCCAGCGGACAGGGTAACATTCAGTACTTC.

CDR3 DNA: TGTGCCAGCAGCTTTAGGACAGGTTCCTTTAGCACAGATACGCAGTATTTT. Translating gives CASSFRTGSFSTDTQYF. The chain uses TRBV11-2 and TRBJ2-3, with 7 bases lining up with TRBD1. Germline values: CDR1 SGHAT, CDR2 FQNNGV. After removal of 3 bases from V and 0 bases from J, the junction contained 9 bases not matched to a gene. This CDR3 region has 17 residues.

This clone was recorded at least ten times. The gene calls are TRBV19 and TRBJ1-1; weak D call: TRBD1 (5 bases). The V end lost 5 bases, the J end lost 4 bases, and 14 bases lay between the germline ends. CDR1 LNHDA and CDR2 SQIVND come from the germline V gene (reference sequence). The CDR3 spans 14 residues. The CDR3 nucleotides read TGTGCCAGTAGTTACGGACGGGGGAGCACTGAAGCTTTCTTT. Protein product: CASSYGRGSTEAFF.

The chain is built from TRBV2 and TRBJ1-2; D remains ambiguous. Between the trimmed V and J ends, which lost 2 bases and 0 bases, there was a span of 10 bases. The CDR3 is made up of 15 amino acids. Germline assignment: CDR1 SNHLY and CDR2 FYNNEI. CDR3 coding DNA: TGTGCCAGCAGTGAAATTTTTGTAGCTAACTATGGCTACACCTTC. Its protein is CASSEIFVANYGYTF.

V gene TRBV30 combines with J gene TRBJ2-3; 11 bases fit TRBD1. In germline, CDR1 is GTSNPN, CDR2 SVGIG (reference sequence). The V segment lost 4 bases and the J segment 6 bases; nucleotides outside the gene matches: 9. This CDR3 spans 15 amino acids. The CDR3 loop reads CAWTRDRGFADTQYF. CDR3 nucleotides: TGTGCCTGGACTCGGGACAGGGGGTTCGCGGATACGCAGTATTTT.

CDR3 in amino acids: CASGTVSNQPQHF. CDR3 DNA: TGTGCCAGCGGGACAGTTAGCAATCAGCCCCAGCATTTT. The chain combines TRBV3-1 (or the pseudogene TRBV3-2) with TRBJ1-5; TRBD1 aligns across 7 bases. Germline-derived CDR1 and CDR2 are LGHDT and YNNKEL (reference sequence). The J segment lost 0 bases and the V segment lost 8 bases, leaving 1 base of the junction unmatched. The CDR3 consists of 13 residues.

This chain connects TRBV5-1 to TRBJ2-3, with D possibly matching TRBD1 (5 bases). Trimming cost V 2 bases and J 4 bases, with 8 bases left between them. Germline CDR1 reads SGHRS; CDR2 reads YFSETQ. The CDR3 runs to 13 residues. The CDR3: CASSLQVADTQYF. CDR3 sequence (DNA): TGCGCCAGCAGCTTACAGGTGGCAGATACGCAGTATTTT.

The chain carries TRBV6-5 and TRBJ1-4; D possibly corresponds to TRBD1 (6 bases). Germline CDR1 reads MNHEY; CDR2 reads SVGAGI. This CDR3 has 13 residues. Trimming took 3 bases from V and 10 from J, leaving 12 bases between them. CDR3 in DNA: TGTGCCAGCAGTTATTCTCAGGGGCTAAAACTGTTTTTT. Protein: CASSYSQGLKLFF.

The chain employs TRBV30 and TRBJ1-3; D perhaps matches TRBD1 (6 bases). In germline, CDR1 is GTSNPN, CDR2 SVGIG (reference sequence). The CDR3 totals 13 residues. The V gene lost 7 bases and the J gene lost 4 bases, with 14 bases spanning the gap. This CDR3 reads CASTGRGGNTIYF. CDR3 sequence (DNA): TGTGCCTCCACAGGCAGGGGCGGAAACACCATATATTTT.

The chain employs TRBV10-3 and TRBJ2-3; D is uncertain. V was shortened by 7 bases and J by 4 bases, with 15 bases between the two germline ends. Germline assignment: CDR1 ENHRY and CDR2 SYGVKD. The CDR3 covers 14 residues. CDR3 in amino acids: CAINYVCPPDTQYF. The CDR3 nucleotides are TGTGCCATCAACTACGTTTGCCCCCCAGATACGCAGTATTTT.

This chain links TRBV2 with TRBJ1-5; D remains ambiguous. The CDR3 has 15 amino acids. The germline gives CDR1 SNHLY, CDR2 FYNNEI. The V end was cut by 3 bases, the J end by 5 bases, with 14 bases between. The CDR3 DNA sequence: TGTGCCAGCAGTGAGGCGGGGAACTTTTATCAGCCCCAGCATTTT. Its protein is CASSEAGNFYQPQHF.

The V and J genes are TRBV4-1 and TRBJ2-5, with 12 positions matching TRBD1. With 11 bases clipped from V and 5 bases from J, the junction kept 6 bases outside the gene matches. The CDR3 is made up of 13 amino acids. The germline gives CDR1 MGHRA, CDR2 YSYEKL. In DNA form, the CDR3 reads TGCGCCGGGGGACAGGGGGCGGGGGAGACCCAGTACTTC. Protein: CAGGQGAGETQYF.

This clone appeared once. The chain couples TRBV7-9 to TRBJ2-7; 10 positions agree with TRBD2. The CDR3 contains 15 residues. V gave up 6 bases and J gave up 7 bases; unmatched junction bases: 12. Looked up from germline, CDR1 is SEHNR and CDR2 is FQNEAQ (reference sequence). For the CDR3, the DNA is TGTGCCAGCAGTTACCTAGCGGGGGAGTCATGGGAGCAGTACTTC. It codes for CASSYLAGESWEQYF. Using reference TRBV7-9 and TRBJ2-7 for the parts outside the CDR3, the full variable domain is DTGVSQNPRHKITKRGQNVTFRCDPISEHNRLYWYRQTLGQGPEFLTYFQNEAQLEKSRLLSDRFSAERPKGSFSTLEIQRTEQGDSAMYLCASSYLAGESWEQYFGPGTRLTVT.

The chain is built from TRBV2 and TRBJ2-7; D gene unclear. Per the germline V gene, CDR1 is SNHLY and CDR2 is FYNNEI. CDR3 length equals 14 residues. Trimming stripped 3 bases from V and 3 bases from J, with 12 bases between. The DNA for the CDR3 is TGTGCCAGCAGTGACGCCCAGAACCTCTACGAGCAGTACTTC. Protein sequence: CASSDAQNLYEQYF.

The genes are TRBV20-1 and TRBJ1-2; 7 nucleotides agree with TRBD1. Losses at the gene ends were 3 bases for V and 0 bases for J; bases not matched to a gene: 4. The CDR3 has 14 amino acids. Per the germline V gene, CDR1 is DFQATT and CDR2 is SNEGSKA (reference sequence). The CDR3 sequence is CSASEGASNYGYTF. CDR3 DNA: TGCAGTGCTAGTGAGGGGGCCTCTAACTATGGCTACACCTTC.